The 6 T cell receptor beta chains below come from one sample, sequenced in a study of PD-1 blockade in mismatch repair-deficient tumors. Their target antigens are unknown. Produced via immunoSEQ multiplex PCR; TCRdb's table is partial and in-frame only. The data show some 10,000 clones, about 87% seen once. Sample time point: approximately 10-day in vitro stimulation with candidate neoantigen peptide 7. The source material was cells cultured in vitro, sampled from a patient treated with pembrolizumab. The origin of the receptors is an adult with mismatch repair-deficient cancer.

The CDR3 is CASNQEKALGATNEKLFF. Written as DNA, the CDR3 is TGTGCCAGCAATCAAGAGAAGGCCTTAGGAGCAACTAATGAAAAACTGTTTTTT. V usage is TRBV2 and J usage is TRBJ1-4, with no clear D. The CDR3 spans 18 residues. Trimming cost V 7 bases and J 0 bases, with 21 bases left between them. Germline assignment: CDR1 SNHLY and CDR2 FYNNEI. The entire variable domain, with the rest obtained from reference TRBV2 and TRBJ1-4, is as follows: EPEVTQTPSHQVTQMGQEVILRCVPISNHLYFYWYRQILGQKVEFLVSFYNNEISEKSEIFDDQFSVERPDGSNFTLKIRSTKLEDSAMYFCASNQEKALGATNEKLFFGSGTQLSVL.

This clone was picked up one time. The rearrangement uses TRBV5-1 and TRBJ1-1, with D possibly TRBD1 on 6 matching bases. CDR1 and CDR2 from the germline V gene are SGHRS and YFSETQ. The length of the CDR3 is 14 residues. V was shortened by 5 bases and J by 4 bases, with 15 bases between the two germline ends. In DNA, the CDR3 is TGCGCCAGCAGTTTACTGACAGGTATCACTGAAGCTTTCTTT. Translation: CASSLLTGITEAFF. Looking up the rest from reference TRBV5-1 and TRBJ1-1 gives the full variable domain: KAGVTQTPRYLIKTRGQQVTLSCSPISGHRSVSWYQQTPGQGLQFLFEYFSETQRNKGNFPGRFSGRQFSNSRSEMNVSTLELGDSALYLCASSLLTGITEAFFGQGTRLTVV.

This chain links TRBV9 with TRBJ2-1; D call uncertain. The ends were cut back, 0 bases at V and 3 bases at J, with 4 bases in the middle. From germline, CDR1 is SGDLS and CDR2 YYNGEE. The CDR3 runs 13 residues. The CDR3 spells CASSVDDYNEQFF. In nucleotides, the CDR3 is TGTGCCAGCAGCGTAGACGACTACAATGAGCAGTTCTTC.

The CDR3 loop reads CATSRGGTSGSGETQYF. The CDR3 coding sequence is TGTGCCACCAGCAGAGGGGGGACTAGCGGGAGCGGGGAGACCCAGTACTTC. The rearrangement uses TRBV15 and TRBJ2-5, with TRBD2 matching 14 bases. The CDR3 loop spans 17 amino acids. After removal of 1 base from V and 5 bases from J, the junction contained 6 bases not matched to a gene. Germline V gene sequence: CDR1 LNHNV, CDR2 YYDKDF (reference sequence). The whole variable domain, remainder taken from reference TRBV15 and TRBJ2-5, is DAMVIQNPRYQVTQFGKPVTLSCSQTLNHNVMYWYQQKSSQAPKLLFHYYDKDFNNEADTPDNFQSRRPNTSFCFLDIRSPGLGDTAMYLCATSRGGTSGSGETQYFGPGTRLLVL.

V is TRBV9 and J is TRBJ2-2; D call uncertain. V gave up 3 bases and J gave up 1 base, with 10 bases separating them. Looked up from germline, CDR1 is SGDLS and CDR2 is YYNGEE. The CDR3 loop spans 15 amino acids. This chain's CDR3 is CASSAGPRNTGELFF. DNA for the CDR3: TGTGCCAGCAGCGCGGGTCCTAGGAACACCGGGGAGCTGTTTTTT.

The chain couples TRBV28 to TRBJ2-3; D uncertain. Germline CDR1 MDHEN, CDR2 SYDVKM. The CDR3 totals 15 residues. V was cut by 2 bases and J by 0 bases, with 9 bases left in between. The CDR3 spells CASSLAGSSTDTQYF. The CDR3 DNA reads TGTGCCAGCAGTTTAGCCGGCAGTAGCACAGATACGCAGTATTTT.